Below, one TCR beta chain is given with its context. CDR1 is MGHRA, CDR2 YSYEKL, per germline. V was clipped by 0 bases and J by 5 bases; unmatched bases: 6. The CDR3 runs 16 residues. The data are from a study of cytomegalovirus exposure and HLA in healthy donors. Background on the study: Sequencing of around 200 million T cells in an earlier analysis found under 120 million unique TCR beta sequences.

PCR primers comprised 60 Vbeta and 13 Jbeta primers. Clones were read by immunoSEQ multiplex PCR, and TCRdb kept only the in-frame ones, dropping some. The data contain about 160,000 clones, roughly 80% of them seen just once; the ten biggest clones take up roughly 7.5%. Sequenced input: PBMCs. The TCR originated in a woman in her 30s in good health and CMV-seropositive. This chain links TRBV4-1 with TRBJ2-5; 10 positions match TRBD2. The CDR3 DNA follows: TGCGCCAGCAGCCAAGATCCCGGGACTAGCGTGGAGACCCAGTACTTC. The encoded protein is CASSQDPGTSVETQYF.